The clone carrying this TCR beta chain was seen just once. Its antigen remains unknown. This table comes from immunoSEQ multiplex PCR, and its TCRdb copy is limited to in-frame clones, with some not included. The table lists around 94,000 clones, 92% of them singletons. The sample comes from a study of OX40 agonist ivuxolimab in advanced cancers. General study results and limits: Individuals who were partial responders at 0.1-3.0 mg/kg had clonal expansion that ranked among the lowest.

Trimming shortened V by 6 bases and J by 2 bases, and 14 bases separated the two germline ends. The CDR3 length is 15 residues. CDR1 and CDR2 from the germline V gene are MNHEY and SMNVEV (reference sequence). The chain combines TRBV27 with TRBJ1-5; D possibly corresponds to TRBD1 (6 bases). The receptor was isolated from an adult with an advanced solid tumor such as melanoma, head and neck, liver or kidney cancer. The sample was CD4+ or CD8+ T cells sorted from blood, taken in a trial of the OX40 agonist ivuxolimab. The CDR3 protein is CASSTGGLGNQPQHF. In nucleotides, the CDR3 is TGTGCCAGCAGCACCGGGGGGCTTGGCAATCAGCCCCAGCATTTT.